This T cell receptor (beta chain) stems from a study of beta chain features in type 1 diabetes. Study-level results: Within each of all four CD4+ subsets, Type 1 diabetes patients had TCRB CDR3s that were moderately but significantly shorter. Lower insertion and higher deletion counts appeared at VDJ junctions in type 1 diabetes patients. Naive, central memory and Treg TCRB repertoires appeared more alike in patients than in healthy donors.

Germline V CDR1 and CDR2: SQVTM, ANQGSEA. V was shortened by 4 bases and J by 4 bases, with 8 bases between the two germline ends. This CDR3 is 12 amino acids long. Investigators reverse transcribed all isolated RNA, so they sequenced expressed TCRB transcripts. Only in-frame clones appear in the TCRdb table, and some are missing; sequencing was by immunoSEQ multiplex PCR. Of hundreds of thousands of clones detected, roughly 10% appear once; the ten largest clones hold about 0.018%. A word on this clone: Antigen: not known.

The sequence was obtained from a man aged 25 to 45 with type 1 diabetes. V and J are TRBV29-1 and TRBJ1-5; perhaps TRBD1 as D (6 bases). The sequencing sample was made of naive CD4+ T cells from blood. The CDR3 sequence: CSVGGLNQPQHF. CDR3 nucleotides: TGCAGCGTTGGGGGGCTGAATCAGCCCCAGCATTTT.